The entry that follows covers one T cell receptor (beta chain) sequence. The data were obtained in a study of cytomegalovirus exposure and HLA in healthy donors. Primers included in the PCR were 60 Vbeta and 13 Jbeta primers. TCRdb keeps only in-frame clones here, not all; method: immunoSEQ multiplex PCR. The sample has some 160,000 clones, over 60% seen once. This CDR3 has 16 residues. J was trimmed by 5 bases and V by 3 bases; bases with no gene match: 9. Looked up from germline, CDR1 is SGHAT and CDR2 is FQNNGV. The sequenced sample was PBMCs. The sequence was obtained from a man aged 40-50 years in good health and CMV-seronegative. The gene calls are TRBV11-2 and TRBJ2-1, with 8 bases aligning to TRBD2. The CDR3, as DNA: TGTGCCAGCAGCTTTTTCAGCGGGGGTGGTAACAATGAGCAGTTCTTC. Its protein is CASSFFSGGGNNEQFF.